This T cell receptor beta chain was documented in a study of T cells in localized non-small cell lung cancer (dated by TCRdb to 2020 to 2022). Turning to the overall study: The study analyzed T cell repertoires of hundreds of early-stage NSCLC patients, comparing tumors and uninvolved tumor-adjacent lungs. All 240 or so NSCLC patients in the cohort were treatment-naive and had localized lung tumors that were resected. NSCLC patients had a mean age of around 70 years, and 120 to 150 were male and 107 female.

What the authors observed across the whole study: Because multi-region sequencing of the tumors was not done, intratumor heterogeneity could not be ruled out. The highest T cell clonality was observed in uninvolved tumor-adjacent lung, where clonality exceeded that of tumor, suggesting that antigenic responses were more focused in uninvolved tumor-adjacent lung. Because of the exploratory design, TCR variables were selected using unadjusted p-values without false-discovery rate correction. A median of around 62 of the top 100 tumor clones turned up in the paired uninvolved adjacent lung, and about 28 of those clones also ranked among the top 100 of that same adjacent lung. Longer overall survival was associated with higher blood T cell density, whereas shorter survival was associated with higher adjacent-lung clonality.

The immunoSEQ Assay was used to sequence TCR beta CDR3 regions from DNA. For the original study's pipeline: T cell density was computed as TCR beta template counts normalized to usable DNA estimated by amplifying housekeeping genes. Using the preseqR package, richness was estimated by extrapolating to 120,000 templates for tissue samples and 400,000 templates for PBMC samples. Clonality was calculated as one minus Pielou's evenness. Tissue-enriched TCRs were identified by differential abundance testing using productive amino-acid clonotypes, minimum total count 5 and alpha 0.1. The Jaccard Index and the Morisita Overlap Index were used to quantify repertoire overlap between compartments. GLIPH grouped TCR beta CDR3s together with public tetramer-defined viral CDR3s, and a viral motif had to include at least three viral sequences and also show V-gene enrichment. TCRdb retrieved this table from immuneACCESS and kept in-frame rearrangements only. Not all clones are present; in checked studies, unresolved V genes account for under half, and no reason is known for the remainder. V, J and clone size are those of that table, while D and trimming were read from the DNA. Recorded for this sample are tens of thousands of clones; approximately 80% of them occurred a single time. Almost 8% of the sample rests with the top ten.

As for this clone: Its antigen remains undetermined. No base qualities exist here, and no much larger clone lies one base off it.

At diagnosis, peripheral blood, uninvolved tumor-adjacent lung and tumor were collected and were preserved as a mix of fresh-frozen and FFPE material. Blood samples were analyzed as peripheral blood mononuclear cells for TCR repertoire profiling. The receptor comes from a man aged 40-75 years with stage II lung adenocarcinoma. Sequencing used PBMCs, obtained before any cancer treatment.

The CDR3 corresponds to CASSFRPSYEQYF. The DNA sequence is given as TGTGCCAGCAGCTTCAGACCCAGCTACGAGCAGTACTTC. Here the chain combines TRBV5-6 and TRBJ2-7; no D gene call is confident. Including cysteine and phenylalanine, the CDR3 has 13 amino acids. The CDR3 DNA has 39 bases and is translated from base 1. The germline V gene provides CDR1 SGHDT and CDR2 YYEEEE. Trimming costs V 2 bases and J 3 bases, and their ends lie 9 bases apart.